The TCR beta chain described here comes from a study of post-analysis software for immune sequencing data. Broader study findings: Patients had higher frequencies than controls of roughly five TRBV segments, including TRBV5-6, TRBV5-1 and TRBV20-1.

Germline V gene data show CDR1 as SEHNR and CDR2 as FQNEAQ (reference sequence). The CDR3 sequence is 14 residues long. V lost 2 bases and J lost 5, with 10 bases in between. Libraries were made from TCR beta cDNA, and they carried unique molecular identifiers. MiXCR, applied by TCRdb to the PCR reads, yields one record per CDR3 protein. The table lists approximately 360,000 distinct CDR3 sequences, around 33% of them singletons. With regard to this clonotype: No antigen is known for it.

The specimen sequenced was blood. The TCR sequence derives from a girl between 10 and 17 years old with multiple sclerosis. The chain links TRBV7-9 to TRBJ1-5; D is unresolved. CDR3 nucleotides: TGTGCCAGCAGCTTAACCGACACCGATCAGCCCCAGCATTTT. Translating gives CASSLTDTDQPQHF.